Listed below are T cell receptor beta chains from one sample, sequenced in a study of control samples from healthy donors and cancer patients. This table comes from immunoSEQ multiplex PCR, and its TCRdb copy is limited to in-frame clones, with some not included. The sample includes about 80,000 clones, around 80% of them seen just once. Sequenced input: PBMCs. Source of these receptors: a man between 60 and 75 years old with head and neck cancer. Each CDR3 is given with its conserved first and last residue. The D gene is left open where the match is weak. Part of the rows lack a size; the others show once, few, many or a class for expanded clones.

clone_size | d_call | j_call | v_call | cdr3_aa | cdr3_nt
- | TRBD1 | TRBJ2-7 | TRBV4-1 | CASSPRDRGSYEQYF | TGCGCCAGCAGCCCCCGGGACAGGGGGTCCTACGAGCAGTACTTC
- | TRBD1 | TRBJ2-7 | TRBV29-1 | CSVVLGTGGPYEQYF | TGCAGCGTTGTATTGGGGACAGGGGGGCCCTACGAGCAGTACTTC
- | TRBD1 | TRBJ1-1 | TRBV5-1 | CASSPGQWESGEAFF | TGCGCCAGCAGCCCGGGACAGTGGGAGTCTGGTGAAGCTTTCTTT
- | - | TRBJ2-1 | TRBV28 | CASSLPGQEQFF | TGTGCCAGCAGTCTTCCGGGACAAGAGCAGTTCTTC
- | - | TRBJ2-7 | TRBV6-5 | CASSYWQASAGEQYF | TGTGCCAGCAGTTACTGGCAGGCCAGTGCGGGCGAGCAGTACTTC
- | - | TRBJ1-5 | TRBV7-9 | CASSQYGQPQHF | TGTGCCAGCAGCCAGTATGGCCAGCCCCAGCATTTT
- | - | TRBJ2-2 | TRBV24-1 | CATSDPNTGELFF | TGTGCCACCAGTGACCCGAACACCGGGGAGCTGTTTTTT
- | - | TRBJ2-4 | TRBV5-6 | CASSSQGGNIQYF | TGTGCCAGCAGCTCCCAAGGGGGGAACATTCAGTACTTC
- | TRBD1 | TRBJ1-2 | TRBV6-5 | CASPLRDSYGYTF | TGTGCCAGCCCCCTCCGGGACAGCTATGGCTACACCTTC
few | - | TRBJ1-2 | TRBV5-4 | CASSLGYLYTF | TGTGCCAGCAGCTTGGGTTACCTCTACACCTTC
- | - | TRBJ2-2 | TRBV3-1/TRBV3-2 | CASSQSPTGGTGELFF | TGTGCCAGCAGCCAGTCTCCAACCGGGGGCACCGGGGAGCTGTTTTTT